The 14 T cell receptor beta chains in this list originate from one sample, sequenced in a study of blood T cell repertoires in COVID-19. The table came from immunoSEQ multiplex PCR; TCRdb's copy has only in-frame clones and leaves some out. This table has about 180,000 clones, roughly 81% appearing once. The sample taken for sequencing was peripheral blood. Receptor source: a woman of 80 years or more with COVID-19, enrolled during active disease.

A few counts support this clone. The gene calls are TRBV5-5 and TRBJ2-3; D remains ambiguous. The V end was cut by 2 bases, the J end by 1 base, with 8 bases between. CDR3 size: 14 residues. Germline values: CDR1 SGHKS, CDR2 YYEKEE (reference sequence). This CDR3 is CASSLRSRTDTQYF. CDR3 sequence (DNA): TGTGCCAGCAGCTTACGGTCCCGCACAGATACGCAGTATTTT.

This clone is categorized as large (0.1 to 1%). The rearrangement uses TRBV20-1 and TRBJ2-1, with D perhaps TRBD1 (7 bases). The V gene's germline CDR1 is DFQATT and CDR2 SNEGSKA (reference sequence). Trimming took off 3 bases at V and 4 bases at J, with 19 bases between the two ends. The CDR3 runs to 16 residues. The CDR3 sequence: CSASRPQGGSYNEQFF. The CDR3 region has the DNA TGCAGTGCTAGTCGGCCCCAGGGGGGTTCTTACAATGAGCAGTTCTTC.

The rearrangement uses TRBV27 and TRBJ2-1; 10 nucleotides line up with TRBD1. This CDR3 has 16 amino acids. Germline CDR1 is MNHEY and CDR2 is SMNVEV (reference sequence). With V trimmed by 5 bases and J by 4 bases, 8 bases remained unmatched. The CDR3 DNA reads as TGTGCCAGCAGTCCAGCCGGGACAGGGGTATACAATGAGCAGTTCTTC. Translating it yields CASSPAGTGVYNEQFF.

This clone was observed a single time. V and J are TRBV7-9 and TRBJ1-2; no clear D gene. The CDR3 is 14 amino acids. Trimming took off 4 bases at V and 5 bases at J, with 14 bases between the two ends. The germline CDR1 and CDR2 sequences are SEHNR and FQNEAQ (reference sequence). The CDR3 loop reads CASSSPGGPYGYTF. The CDR3 DNA follows: TGTGCCAGCAGCTCGCCCGGAGGGCCTTATGGCTACACCTTC.

This sequence joins TRBV7-2 and TRBJ2-2; TRBD2 might be the D (7 bases). The ends were cut back, 1 base at V and 4 bases at J, with 13 bases in the middle. The V gene's germline CDR1 is SGHTA and CDR2 FQGNSA. The CDR3 spans 16 residues. This chain's CDR3 is CASSLVGGHPTGELFF. For the CDR3, the DNA is TGTGCCAGCAGCTTAGTGGGGGGGCATCCCACCGGGGAGCTGTTTTTT.

This chain links TRBV2 with TRBJ1-2; TRBD1 matches at 10 bases. CDR1 is SNHLY, CDR2 FYNNEI, per germline. V was clipped by 7 bases and J by 3 bases; unmatched bases: 2. There are 13 residues in the CDR3. CDR3 residues: CASIGTGDYGYTF. CDR3 DNA sequence: TGTGCCAGCATTGGGACAGGGGACTATGGCTACACCTTC.

The rearrangement joins TRBV27 to TRBJ2-3; D not certain. The germline gives CDR1 MNHEY, CDR2 SMNVEV (reference sequence). V shed 2 bases and J shed 2 bases, with 11 bases lying between them. CDR3 length equals 15 residues. CDR3 protein: CASSLSPHFTDTQYF. CDR3 sequence (DNA): TGTGCCAGCAGTTTAAGCCCCCACTTCACAGATACGCAGTATTTT.

This clone has more than one count but fewer than ten. The chain carries TRBV28 and TRBJ2-1, with D tentatively TRBD2 (6 bases). CDR1 and CDR2 (germline): MDHEN, SYDVKM. The germline V and J ends were trimmed by 8 bases and 6 bases, with 8 bases remaining between them. This CDR3 region has 11 residues. CDR3 region: CASGTSNEQFF. CDR3 in DNA: TGTGCCAGCGGGACTTCCAATGAGCAGTTCTTC.

The CDR3 sequence is CASSLPPTGSGEKLFF. The CDR3 region has the DNA TGTGCCAGCAGCTTGCCCCCGACAGGTTCTGGTGAAAAACTGTTTTTT. The rearrangement links TRBV5-8 to TRBJ1-4; perhaps TRBD1 as D (6 bases). From germline, CDR1 is SGHTS and CDR2 YDEGEE. V was clipped by 1 base and J by 7 bases, with 17 bases between them. The CDR3 runs 16 residues.

The V call is TRBV5-1, the J call TRBJ1-1, with TRBD1 as a possible D gene (6 bases). From germline, CDR1 is SGHRS and CDR2 YFSETQ. This CDR3 contains 11 residues. With 4 bases removed from V and 7 bases from J, the gap between germline ends came to 8 bases. DNA for the CDR3: TGCGCCAGCAGCCTAGGGGGTGAAGCTTTCTTT. Translated, it gives CASSLGGEAFF.

The gene calls are TRBV5-4 and TRBJ1-2; D not certain. The CDR3 runs to 13 residues. Trimming took 0 bases from V and 1 from J, leaving 4 bases between them. Germline loops: CDR1 SGHNT, CDR2 YYREEE (reference sequence). The CDR3 DNA follows: TGTGCCAGCAGCTTGGACAGTAACTATGGCTACACCTTC. Protein sequence: CASSLDSNYGYTF.

In the case of this clone: This sample includes further DNA sequences coding for the same CDR3. The chain is built from TRBV9 and TRBJ2-1; D perhaps matches TRBD2 (6 bases). The CDR3 runs 15 residues. Germline-derived CDR1 and CDR2 are SGDLS and YYNGEE. Deletions cut 3 bases from V and 0 bases from J, with 10 bases between. The DNA for the CDR3 is TGTGCCAGCAGCGCCGGGGGAAGCTCCTACAATGAGCAGTTCTTC. Its protein is CASSAGGSSYNEQFF.

The chain employs TRBV28 and TRBJ1-1; 7 bases match TRBD1. This CDR3 is 13 amino acids long. Germline loops: CDR1 MDHEN, CDR2 SYDVKM. After removal of 4 bases from V and 1 base from J, the junction contained 0 bases not matched to a gene. CDR3 nucleotide sequence: TGTGCCAGCAGTTGGACAGGGAACACTGAAGCTTTCTTT. Translating it yields CASSWTGNTEAFF.

This chain links TRBV3-1 (or the pseudogene TRBV3-2) with TRBJ2-2; weak D call: TRBD1 (5 bases). Per germline, CDR1 LGHDT and CDR2 YNNKEL (reference sequence). This CDR3 contains 12 residues. Trimming left V 0 bases short and J 9 bases short, with 5 bases between. The CDR3 spells CASSQEGRELFF. The CDR3 DNA sequence: TGTGCCAGCAGCCAAGAGGGGCGGGAGCTGTTTTTT.